Presented here are 17 T cell receptor beta chains from one specimen sequenced in a study of OX40 agonist ivuxolimab in advanced cancers. Sequenced by immunoSEQ multiplex PCR; TCRdb stores in-frame clones only, minus some. The sample has under 65,000 clones, more than 85% seen once. Material: CD4+ or CD8+ T cells sorted from blood, obtained in a trial of the OX40 agonist ivuxolimab. These receptors were obtained from an adult with an advanced solid tumor such as melanoma, head and neck, liver or kidney cancer.

The chain combines TRBV5-4 with TRBJ1-1; no reliable D call. The CDR3 runs 13 residues. Germline V gives CDR1 SGHNT, CDR2 YYREEE (reference sequence). V dropped 4 bases and J dropped 1 base, with 8 bases sitting between them. DNA for the CDR3: TGTGCCAGCAGCACGGACCCGAACACTGAAGCTTTCTTT. Translated, it gives CASSTDPNTEAFF. The whole variable domain, filled in from reference TRBV5-4 and TRBJ1-1, reads ETGVTQSPTHLIKTRGQQVTLRCSSQSGHNTVSWYQQALGQGPQFIFQYYREEENGRGNFPPRFSGLQFPNYSSELNVNALELDDSALYLCASSTDPNTEAFFGQGTRLTVV.

J is TRBJ2-1 and V is TRBV30, with a tentative D call TRBD2 (6 bases). The CDR3 runs to 12 residues. The V gene's germline CDR1 is GTSNPN and CDR2 SVGIG (reference sequence). The ends were cut back, 0 bases at V and 8 bases at J, with 8 bases in the middle. CDR3 nucleotide sequence: TGTGCCTGGAGTGTAGGAGGGTATGAGCAGTTCTTC. This encodes CAWSVGGYEQFF.

CDR3 protein: CASSLEGWNTEAFF. CDR3 in DNA: TGTGCCAGCAGCTTAGAGGGCTGGAACACTGAAGCTTTCTTT. The V gene is TRBV7-9, the J gene TRBJ1-1; no firm D call. The CDR3 has 14 residues. The V gene lost 1 base and the J gene lost 1 base, with 7 bases spanning the gap. Germline V gene lookup returns CDR1 SEHNR and CDR2 FQNEAQ (reference sequence).

A note on this clone: The identical CDR3 is also encoded by other nucleotide sequences in the sample. This chain links TRBV2 with TRBJ2-1; TRBD2 matches at 12 bases. CDR1 and CDR2 (germline): SNHLY, FYNNEI. The V gene end was trimmed by 5 bases and the J gene end by 10 bases; junction bases not matched to a gene: 18. The length of the CDR3 is 18 residues. The CDR3 DNA reads as TGTGCCAGCAGTCTAAACCCACTACCTAGCGGGAGGGCCTTCGAGCAGTTCTTC. Its protein product is CASSLNPLPSGRAFEQFF.

This clone has just one count. V usage is TRBV5-1 and J usage is TRBJ1-1; tentatively, D is TRBD1 (5 bases). The CDR3 sequence is 16 residues long. Trimming took 4 bases from V and 1 from J, leaving 17 bases between them. The germline V gene has CDR1 SGHRS and CDR2 YFSETQ. The CDR3 loop reads CASSTWVGRANTEAFF. DNA for the CDR3: TGCGCCAGCAGCACGTGGGTGGGCAGGGCGAACACTGAAGCTTTCTTT.

This sequence joins TRBV30 and TRBJ2-3, with unresolved D. Trimming removed 3 bases at V and 2 bases at J, with 12 bases between. The CDR3 extends over 14 amino acids. Looked up from germline, CDR1 is GTSNPN and CDR2 is SVGIG (reference sequence). CDR3 DNA sequence: TGTGCCTGGAGCTTCGTCGCGGCCACAGATACGCAGTATTTT. Its protein product is CAWSFVAATDTQYF.

The rearrangement uses TRBV19 and TRBJ1-5; D call uncertain. V was cut by 6 bases and J by 0 bases, with 12 bases left in between. In germline, CDR1 is LNHDA, CDR2 SQIVND (reference sequence). The CDR3 length is 15 residues. The CDR3: CASSPAPGSNQPQHF. CDR3 bases: TGTGCCAGTAGCCCGGCGCCGGGTAGCAATCAGCCCCAGCATTTT.

The chain employs TRBV10-2 and TRBJ1-3, with TRBD1 as a possible D gene (6 bases). CDR1 is WSHSY and CDR2 is SAAADI in the germline V gene. The CDR3 extends over 14 amino acids. Trimming took 6 bases from V and 0 from J, leaving 9 bases between them. CDR3 protein: CASRQGSSGNTIYF. The CDR3 DNA follows: TGCGCCAGCAGGCAGGGGAGCTCTGGAAACACCATATATTTT.

The genes are TRBV16 and TRBJ1-4; D is unresolved. The germline V gene has CDR1 KGHSY and CDR2 FQNENV. Trimming shortened V by 0 bases and J by 7 bases, and 9 bases separated the two germline ends. This CDR3 is 14 amino acids long. DNA of the CDR3: TGTGCCAGCAGCCAATCTCGGGGAGGTGAAAAACTGTTTTTT. This encodes CASSQSRGGEKLFF.

This sequence joins TRBV6-5 and TRBJ2-7; D is unresolved. The V end was cut by 2 bases, the J end by 3 bases, with 5 bases between. This CDR3 is built from 12 residues. Per germline, CDR1 MNHEY and CDR2 SVGAGI. The CDR3 loop reads CASSYAYYEQYF. The CDR3, as DNA: TGTGCCAGCAGTTACGCGTACTACGAGCAGTACTTC.

The V gene is TRBV7-2, the J gene TRBJ1-5; D remains ambiguous. Germline-derived CDR1 and CDR2 are SGHTA and FQGNSA. Trimming pared 1 base from V and 7 bases from J, leaving 11 bases between. This CDR3 contains 14 residues. CDR3 residues: CASSLDSPSQPQHF. The CDR3 DNA reads TGTGCCAGCAGCTTAGATAGCCCCTCACAGCCCCAGCATTTT.

The chain links TRBV9 to TRBJ2-7, with a possible D match to TRBD1 (5 bases). The CDR3 consists of 15 residues. Looked up from germline, CDR1 is SGDLS and CDR2 is YYNGEE. V lost 3 bases and J lost 3, with 16 bases in between. The CDR3 DNA reads TGTGCCAGCAGCGCCGGGCCAGACAGAAACTACGAGCAGTACTTC. This sequence encodes CASSAGPDRNYEQYF.

The table lists this clone with a few counts. The V gene is TRBV9, the J gene TRBJ2-1, with D tentatively TRBD1 or TRBD2 (6 bases each). Germline CDR1 and CDR2: SGDLS and YYNGEE. This CDR3 has 15 residues. V was cut by 5 bases and J by 5 bases, with 17 bases left in between. CDR3 nucleotide sequence: TGTGCCAGCAGGAGGGGGGCTAGCAGCGACAATGAGCAGTTCTTC. As protein: CASRRGASSDNEQFF.

The rearrangement uses TRBV5-4 and TRBJ2-5; 9 positions agree with TRBD2. Germline CDR1 and CDR2: SGHNT and YYREEE (reference sequence). Trimming cost V 0 bases and J 1 base; bases outside gene matches: 1. The CDR3 spans 15 residues. The CDR3 DNA is TGTGCCAGCAGCTTGGTACTAGCGGGCCAAGAGACCCAGTACTTC. Translation gives CASSLVLAGQETQYF.

This chain connects TRBV19 to TRBJ1-5; 7 nucleotides match TRBD1. Per the germline V gene, CDR1 is LNHDA and CDR2 is SQIVND (reference sequence). The CDR3 is made up of 17 amino acids. The ends lost 5 bases at V and 3 bases at J; junction bases unmatched: 13. The CDR3 spells CASSPVQGVRVNQPQHF. In DNA, the CDR3 is TGTGCCAGTAGTCCGGTGCAGGGGGTTCGGGTCAATCAGCCCCAGCATTTT.

The chain links TRBV7-8 to TRBJ1-2; D remains unclear. Deletions cut 2 bases from V and 0 bases from J, with 7 bases between. The CDR3 contains 14 residues. Germline CDR1 reads SGHVS; CDR2 reads FQNEAQ. The CDR3 DNA reads as TGTGCCAGCAGCTTATCCGAGTCTAACTATGGCTACACCTTC. This encodes CASSLSESNYGYTF.

This chain links TRBV6-5 with TRBJ1-1; 9 nucleotides line up with TRBD1. The J segment lost 4 bases and the V segment lost 6 bases, leaving 9 bases of the junction unmatched. The CDR3 consists of 15 residues. Germline loops: CDR1 MNHEY, CDR2 SVGAGI. The CDR3 sequence: CASRAGTGTTTEAFF. The CDR3 DNA is TGTGCCAGCAGAGCCGGGACAGGGACGACCACTGAAGCTTTCTTT.